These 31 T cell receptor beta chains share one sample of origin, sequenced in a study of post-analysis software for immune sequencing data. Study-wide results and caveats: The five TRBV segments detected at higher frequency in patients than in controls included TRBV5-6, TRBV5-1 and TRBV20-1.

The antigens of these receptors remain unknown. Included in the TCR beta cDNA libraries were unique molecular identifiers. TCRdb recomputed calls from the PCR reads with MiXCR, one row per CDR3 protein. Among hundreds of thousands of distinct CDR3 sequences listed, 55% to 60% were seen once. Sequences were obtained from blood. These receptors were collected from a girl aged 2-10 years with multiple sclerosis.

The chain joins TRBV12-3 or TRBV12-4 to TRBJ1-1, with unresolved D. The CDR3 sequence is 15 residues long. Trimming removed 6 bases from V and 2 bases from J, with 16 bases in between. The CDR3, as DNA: TGTGCCAGCAGGAAATGGACGGCCCAAAACACTGAAGCTTTCTTT. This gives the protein CASRKWTAQNTEAFF.

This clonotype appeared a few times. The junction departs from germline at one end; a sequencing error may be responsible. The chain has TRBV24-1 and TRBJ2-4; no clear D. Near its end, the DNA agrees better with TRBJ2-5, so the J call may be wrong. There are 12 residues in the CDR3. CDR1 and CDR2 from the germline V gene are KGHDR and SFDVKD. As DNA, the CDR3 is TGTGACACCAGTGATTTGGGGGAGACCCAGTACTTC. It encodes CDTSDLGETQYF.

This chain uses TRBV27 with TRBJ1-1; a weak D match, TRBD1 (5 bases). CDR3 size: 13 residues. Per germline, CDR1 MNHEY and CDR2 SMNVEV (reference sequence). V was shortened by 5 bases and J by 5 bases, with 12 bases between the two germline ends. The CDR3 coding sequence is TGTGCCAGCAGTCCCTGGGGCGATACTGAAGCTTTCTTT. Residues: CASSPWGDTEAFF.

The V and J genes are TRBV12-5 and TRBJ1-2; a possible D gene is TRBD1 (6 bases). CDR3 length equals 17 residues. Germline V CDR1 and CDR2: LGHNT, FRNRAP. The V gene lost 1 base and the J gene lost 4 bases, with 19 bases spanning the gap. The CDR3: CASGLAEGGATPYGYTF. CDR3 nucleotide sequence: TGTGCTAGTGGTTTGGCGGAGGGGGGAGCCACCCCCTATGGCTACACCTTC.

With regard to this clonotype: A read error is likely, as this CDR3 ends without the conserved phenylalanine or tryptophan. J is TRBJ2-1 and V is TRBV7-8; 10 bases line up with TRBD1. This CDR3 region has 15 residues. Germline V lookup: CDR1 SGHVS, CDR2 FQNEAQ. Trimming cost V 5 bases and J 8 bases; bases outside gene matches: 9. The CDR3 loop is CASSDRRTGGYEQFV. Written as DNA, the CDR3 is TGTGCCAGCAGCGATAGGAGGACAGGGGGTTATGAGCAGTTCGTC.

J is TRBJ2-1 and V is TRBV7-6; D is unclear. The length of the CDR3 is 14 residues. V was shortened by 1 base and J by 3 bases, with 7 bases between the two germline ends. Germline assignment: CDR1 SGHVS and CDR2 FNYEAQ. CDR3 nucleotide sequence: TGTGCCAGCAGCTTAGAGTCGAACTACAATGAGCAGTTCTTC. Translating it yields CASSLESNYNEQFF. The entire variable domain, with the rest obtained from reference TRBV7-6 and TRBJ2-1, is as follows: GAGVSQSPRYKVTKRGQDVALRCDPISGHVSLYWYRQALGQGPEFLTYFNYEAQQDKSGLPNDRFSAERPEGSISTLTIQRTEQRDSAMYRCASSLESNYNEQFFGPGTRLTVL.

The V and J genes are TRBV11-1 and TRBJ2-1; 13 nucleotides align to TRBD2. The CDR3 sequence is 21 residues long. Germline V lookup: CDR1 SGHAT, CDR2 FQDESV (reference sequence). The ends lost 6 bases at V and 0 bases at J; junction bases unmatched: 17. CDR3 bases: TGTGCCAGCAGACGGACTAGCGGGGGTCCTCAACCTAATAGCTCCTACAATGAGCAGTTCTTC. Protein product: CASRRTSGGPQPNSSYNEQFF.

The DNA for the CDR3 is TGTGCCAGCAGCCCCTTGGGCGGGAACACAGATACGCAGTATTTT. It is translated as CASSPLGGNTDTQYF. This chain uses TRBV11-2 with TRBJ2-3, with a tentative D call TRBD2 (6 bases). CDR3 length: 15 amino acids. V gave up 5 bases and J gave up 2 bases, with 14 bases separating them. Per germline, CDR1 SGHAT and CDR2 FQNNGV.

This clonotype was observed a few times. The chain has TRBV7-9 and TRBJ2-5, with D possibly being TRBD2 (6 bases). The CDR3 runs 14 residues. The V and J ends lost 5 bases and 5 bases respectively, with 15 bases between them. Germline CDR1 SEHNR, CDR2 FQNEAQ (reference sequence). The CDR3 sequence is CASSPAGGAETQYF. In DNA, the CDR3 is TGTGCCAGCAGCCCCGCGGGCGGGGCGGAGACCCAGTACTTC. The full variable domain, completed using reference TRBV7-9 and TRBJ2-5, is DTGVSQNPRHKITKRGQNVTFRCDPISEHNRLYWYRQTLGQGPEFLTYFQNEAQLEKSRLLSDRFSAERPKGSFSTLEIQRTEQGDSAMYLCASSPAGGAETQYFGPGTRLLVL.

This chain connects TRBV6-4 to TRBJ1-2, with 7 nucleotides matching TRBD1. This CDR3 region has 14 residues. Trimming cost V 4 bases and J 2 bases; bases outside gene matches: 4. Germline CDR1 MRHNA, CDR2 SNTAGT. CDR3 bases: TGTGCCAGCAGTGCGACAGGGTCGAACTATGGCTACACCTTC. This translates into CASSATGSNYGYTF.

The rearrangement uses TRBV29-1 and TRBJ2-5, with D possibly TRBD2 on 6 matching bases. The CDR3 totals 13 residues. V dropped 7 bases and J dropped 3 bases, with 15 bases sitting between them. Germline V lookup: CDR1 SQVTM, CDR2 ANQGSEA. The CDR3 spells CSAALRGKETQYF. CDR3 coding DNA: TGCAGCGCCGCCCTCCGGGGGAAAGAGACCCAGTACTTC.

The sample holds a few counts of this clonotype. The CDR3 DNA is TGTGCCAGCAGCCGGGGACTAGCGGGGCTCGTATACAATGAGCAGTTCTTC. Protein sequence: CASSRGLAGLVYNEQFF. J is TRBJ2-1 and V is TRBV5-5, with TRBD2 matching over 13 bases. This CDR3 is 17 amino acids long. J gave up 4 bases and V 4 bases, and 8 bases lay outside the gene matches. CDR1 is SGHKS, CDR2 YYEKEE, per germline (reference sequence).

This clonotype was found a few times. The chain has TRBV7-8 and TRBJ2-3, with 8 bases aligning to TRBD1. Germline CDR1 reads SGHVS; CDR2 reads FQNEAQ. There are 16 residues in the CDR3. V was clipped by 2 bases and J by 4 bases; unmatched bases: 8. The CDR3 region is CASSLMFQGASDTQYF. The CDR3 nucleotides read TGTGCCAGCAGCTTAATGTTTCAGGGGGCGTCAGATACGCAGTATTTT.

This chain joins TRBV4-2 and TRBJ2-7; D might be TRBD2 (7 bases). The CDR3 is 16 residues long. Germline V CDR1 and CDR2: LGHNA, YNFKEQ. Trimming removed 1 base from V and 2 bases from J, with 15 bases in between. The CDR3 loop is CASSQVGGGTPYEQYF. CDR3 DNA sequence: TGTGCCAGCAGCCAAGTGGGAGGGGGAACCCCCTACGAGCAGTACTTC.

As DNA, the CDR3 is TGTGCCAGCAGCTTAATACCTAGCGGGAGGGACCCAGATACGCAGTATTTT. This translates into CASSLIPSGRDPDTQYF. V gene TRBV7-9 combines with J gene TRBJ2-3, with 12 bases fitting TRBD2. The CDR3 has 17 amino acids. After removal of 2 bases from V and 4 bases from J, the junction contained 7 bases not matched to a gene. CDR1 is SEHNR, CDR2 FQNEAQ, per germline (reference sequence).

This CDR3 reads CASSQVPSSYNEQYF. CDR3 DNA sequence: TGCGCCAGCAGCCAAGTACCTTCTAGCTACAATGAGCAGTACTTC. The chain couples TRBV4-3 to TRBJ2-1, with a weak D call TRBD2 (5 bases). The end of the DNA fits TRBJ2-7 better, so the J call may be wrong. Germline-derived CDR1 and CDR2 are LGHNA and YSLEER. The CDR3 has 15 residues.

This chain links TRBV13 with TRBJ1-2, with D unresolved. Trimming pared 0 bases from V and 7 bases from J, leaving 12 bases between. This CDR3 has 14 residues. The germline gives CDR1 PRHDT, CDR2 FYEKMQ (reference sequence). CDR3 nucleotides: TGTGCCAGCAGCTTAGGCCTAACGGCGGGTGGCTACACCTTC. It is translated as CASSLGLTAGGYTF.

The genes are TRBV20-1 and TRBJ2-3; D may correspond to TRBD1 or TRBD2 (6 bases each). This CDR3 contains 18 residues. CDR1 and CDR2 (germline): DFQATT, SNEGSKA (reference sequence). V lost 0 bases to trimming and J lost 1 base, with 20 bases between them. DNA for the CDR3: TGCAGTGCTAGAGAACTTCGCCTGGTGGGGGGCCGCACAGATACGCAGTATTTT. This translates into CSARELRLVGGRTDTQYF.

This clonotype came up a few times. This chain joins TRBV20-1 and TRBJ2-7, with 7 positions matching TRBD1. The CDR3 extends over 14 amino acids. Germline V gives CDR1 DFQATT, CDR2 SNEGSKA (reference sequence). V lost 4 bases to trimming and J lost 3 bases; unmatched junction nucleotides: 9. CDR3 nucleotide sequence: TGCAGTGCTAACCGGGACAGAGCATTCTACGAGCAGTACTTC. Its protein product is CSANRDRAFYEQYF.

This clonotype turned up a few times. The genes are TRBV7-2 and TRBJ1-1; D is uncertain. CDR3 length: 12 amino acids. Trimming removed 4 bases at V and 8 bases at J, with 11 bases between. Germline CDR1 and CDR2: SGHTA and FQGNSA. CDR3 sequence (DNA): TGTGCCAGCAGCTCCCGGCACGGAGAAGCTTTCTTT. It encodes CASSSRHGEAFF.

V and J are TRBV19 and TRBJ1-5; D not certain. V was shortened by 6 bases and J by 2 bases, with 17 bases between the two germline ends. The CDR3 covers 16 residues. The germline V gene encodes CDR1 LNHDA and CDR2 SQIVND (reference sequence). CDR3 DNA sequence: TGTGCCAGTAGGGCGGCCTTAAAATTTGGCAATCAGCCCCAGCATTTT. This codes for CASRAALKFGNQPQHF. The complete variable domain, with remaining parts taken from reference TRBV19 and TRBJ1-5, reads DGGITQSPKYLFRKEGQNVTLSCEQNLNHDAMYWYRQDPGQGLRLIYYSQIVNDFQKGDIAEGYSVSREKKESFPLTVTSAQKNPTAFYLCASRAALKFGNQPQHFGDGTRLSIL.

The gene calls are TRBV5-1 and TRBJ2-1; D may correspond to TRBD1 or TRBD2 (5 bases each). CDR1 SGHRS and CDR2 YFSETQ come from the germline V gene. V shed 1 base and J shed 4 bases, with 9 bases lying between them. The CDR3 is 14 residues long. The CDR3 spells CASSLMRGYNEQFF. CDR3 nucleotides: TGCGCCAGCAGCTTGATGAGGGGTTACAATGAGCAGTTCTTC.

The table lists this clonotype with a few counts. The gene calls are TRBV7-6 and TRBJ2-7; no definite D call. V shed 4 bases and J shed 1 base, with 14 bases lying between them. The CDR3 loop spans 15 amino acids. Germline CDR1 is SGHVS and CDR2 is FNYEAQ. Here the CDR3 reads CASSSVAASSYEQYF. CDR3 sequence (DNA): TGTGCCAGCAGCTCCGTGGCGGCCTCGTCCTACGAGCAGTACTTC.

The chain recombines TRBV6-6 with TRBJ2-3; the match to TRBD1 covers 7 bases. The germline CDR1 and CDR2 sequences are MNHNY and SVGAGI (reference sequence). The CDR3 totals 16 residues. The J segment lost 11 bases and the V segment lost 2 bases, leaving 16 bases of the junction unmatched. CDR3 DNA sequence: TGTGCCAGCAGTTACCACCGGGACAGCGTCACATATATGCAGTATTTT. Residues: CASSYHRDSVTYMQYF.

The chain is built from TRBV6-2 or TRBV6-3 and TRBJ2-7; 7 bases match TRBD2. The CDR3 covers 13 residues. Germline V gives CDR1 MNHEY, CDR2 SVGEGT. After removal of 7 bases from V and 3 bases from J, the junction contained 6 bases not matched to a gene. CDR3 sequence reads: CASIRGRGYEQYF. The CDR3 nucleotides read TGTGCCAGCATCCGGGGGAGGGGCTACGAGCAGTACTTC.

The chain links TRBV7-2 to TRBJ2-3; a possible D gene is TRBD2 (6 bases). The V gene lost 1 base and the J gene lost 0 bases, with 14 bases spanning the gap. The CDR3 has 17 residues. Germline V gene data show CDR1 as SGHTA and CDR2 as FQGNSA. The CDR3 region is CASSLDEGRGSTDTQYF. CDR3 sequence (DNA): TGTGCCAGCAGCTTAGACGAGGGGCGGGGAAGCACAGATACGCAGTATTTT.

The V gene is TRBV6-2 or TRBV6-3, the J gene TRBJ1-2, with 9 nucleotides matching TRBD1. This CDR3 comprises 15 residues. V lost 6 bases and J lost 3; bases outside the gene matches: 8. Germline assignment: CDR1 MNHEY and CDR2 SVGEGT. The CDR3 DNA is TGTGCCAGCAGACAAACAGGGGGCGGATACTATGGCTACACCTTC. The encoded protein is CASRQTGGGYYGYTF.

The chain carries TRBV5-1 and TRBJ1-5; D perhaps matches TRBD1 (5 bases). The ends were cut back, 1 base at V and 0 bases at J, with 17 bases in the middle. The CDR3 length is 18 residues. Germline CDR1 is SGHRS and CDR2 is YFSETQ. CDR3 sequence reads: CASSLRPRGRYSNQPQHF. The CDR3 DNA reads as TGCGCCAGCAGCTTGCGGCCGCGGGGCCGTTATAGCAATCAGCCCCAGCATTTT.

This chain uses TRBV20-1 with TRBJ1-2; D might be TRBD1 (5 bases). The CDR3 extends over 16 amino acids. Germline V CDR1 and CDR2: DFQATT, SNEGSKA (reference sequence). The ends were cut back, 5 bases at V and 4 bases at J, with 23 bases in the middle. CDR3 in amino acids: CSAAPPDKTGVYGYTF. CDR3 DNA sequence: TGCAGTGCTGCCCCCCCCGACAAAACAGGCGTCTATGGCTACACCTTC.

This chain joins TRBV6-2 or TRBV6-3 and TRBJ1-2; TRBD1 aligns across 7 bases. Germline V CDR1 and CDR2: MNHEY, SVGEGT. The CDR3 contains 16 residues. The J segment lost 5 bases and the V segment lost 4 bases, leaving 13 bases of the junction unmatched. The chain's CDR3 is CASSSSMTGKGYGYTF. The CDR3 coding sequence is TGTGCCAGCAGTTCTTCTATGACAGGGAAGGGATATGGCTACACCTTC.

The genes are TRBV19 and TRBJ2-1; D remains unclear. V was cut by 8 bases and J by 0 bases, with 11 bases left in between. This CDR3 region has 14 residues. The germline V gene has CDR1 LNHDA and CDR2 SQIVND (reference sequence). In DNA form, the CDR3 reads TGTGCCAGTGGGGTAGAGAGCTCCTACAATGAGCAGTTCTTC. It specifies CASGVESSYNEQFF.